The 2 T cell receptor beta chains below were found in one sample sequenced in a study of monozygotic twins with inflammatory bowel disease. Following a re-call of the 5' RACE reads, TCRdb has one entry per CDR3 protein and lacks DNA. Its table records roughly 330,000 distinct CDR3 sequences. Sequencing was done on a sample of blood. The receptors shown here come from a human donor with ulcerative colitis or Crohn's disease, or a healthy co-twin of an affected twin (not recorded which).

The chain uses TRBV12-5 and TRBJ1-5. CDR1 LGHNT and CDR2 FRNRAP come from the germline V gene. The CDR3 totals 15 residues. CDR3 region: CASGSAAYSNQPQHF.

The chain is built from TRBV20-1 and TRBJ1-3; checking the TCRdb D call of TRBD1 is not possible without DNA. This CDR3 is 15 amino acids long. Germline loops: CDR1 DFQATT, CDR2 SNEGSKA (reference sequence). CDR3 in amino acids: CSARASGSSGNTIYF.